One TCR beta chain is described in this entry. This specimen belongs to a study of PD-L1 blockade in urothelial cancer. Overall study: Treatment start was followed by blood analysis at 3 weeks (second dose) and again at 6 weeks. Among blood samples, the median T cell count was approximately 150,000.

Repertoires were generated with immunoSEQ multiplex PCR, while TCRdb's copy carries only in-frame clones and drops some. The table records about 51,000 clones, about 86% of them present only once. The source was PBMCs, collected around atezolizumab (anti-PD-L1) treatment. The receptor was isolated from a man between 60 and 75 years old with urothelial cancer.

The CDR3 sequence is CASSVVRNTEAFF. CDR3 bases: TGTGCCAGCAGCGTAGTGAGGAACACTGAAGCTTTCTTT. The J gene is TRBJ1-1, the V gene TRBV9; D gene unclear. CDR3 length equals 13 residues. Looked up from germline, CDR1 is SGDLS and CDR2 is YYNGEE. Trimming removed 0 bases from V and 1 base from J, with 4 bases in between.